These T cell receptor beta chains were read from a single sample in a study of blood T cell repertoires in COVID-19. Profiled with immunoSEQ multiplex PCR; TCRdb holds only in-frame clones, not every one. The sample holds about 90,000 clones; just under 85% are singletons and the top ten take 12%. The sample comprised peripheral blood. The receptors stem from a woman in her 70s with active or convalescent COVID-19. Each CDR3 is given with its conserved first and last residue. A D gene is named only where the DNA matches it firmly. Only part of the rows carry a size: once, few, many, or a class if the clone is expanded.

V gene	J gene	clone size	D gene	CDR3 length	CDR3 protein	CDR3 DNA
TRBV18	TRBJ1-3	once	NA	14	CASSMTVSGNTIYF	TGTGCCAGCTCTATGACAGTTTCTGGAAACACCATATATTTT
TRBV10-2	TRBJ2-1	few	TRBD1	13	CASRGQVRNEQFF	TGCGCCAGCAGAGGACAGGTCCGCAATGAGCAGTTCTTC
TRBV2	TRBJ1-5	few	NA	15	CASSEDRVSNQPQHF	TGTGCCAGCAGTGAGGACAGAGTTAGCAATCAGCCCCAGCATTTT
TRBV6-5	TRBJ2-2	NA	TRBD1	15	CASSQQGALTGELFF	TGTGCCAGCAGCCAACAGGGGGCGCTCACCGGGGAGCTGTTTTTT
TRBV4-2	TRBJ1-5	NA	NA	16	CASSQELDSPHQPQHF	TGTGCCAGCAGCCAAGAATTGGACAGCCCCCATCAGCCCCAGCATTTT
TRBV11-2	TRBJ2-2	NA	TRBD1	15	CASSPGTGVWGELFF	TGTGCCAGCAGCCCCGGGACAGGGGTCTGGGGGGAGCTGTTTTTT
TRBV9	TRBJ2-2	NA	TRBD2	17	CASSVVLAGASTGELFF	TGTGCCAGCAGCGTAGTGCTAGCGGGGGCCTCCACCGGGGAGCTGTTTTTT
TRBV2	TRBJ1-5	NA	NA	15	CASSPQTGPNQPQHF	TGTGCCAGCAGTCCCCAGACAGGCCCCAATCAGCCCCAGCATTTT
TRBV18	TRBJ2-1	once	TRBD2	15	CASSPGTTGQNEQFF	TGTGCCAGCTCCCCCGGGACTACCGGCCAGAATGAGCAGTTCTTC
TRBV10-3	TRBJ2-5	NA	TRBD1	15	CAISESTGGQGAKYF	TGTGCCATCAGTGAGTCGACAGGGGGACAGGGAGCAAAGTACTTC
TRBV4-1	TRBJ2-7	NA	NA	15	CASSQEVTNAREQYF	TGCGCCAGCAGCCAAGAGGTAACGAACGCCCGGGAGCAGTACTTC
TRBV28	TRBJ2-7	NA	TRBD1	16	CASSFVIFGTGLEQYF	TGTGCCAGCAGTTTTGTCATCTTTGGGACAGGGCTCGAGCAGTACTTC
TRBV4-1	TRBJ2-1	NA	NA	14	CASSQETTRNEQFF	TGCGCCAGCAGCCAGGAGACCACACGGAATGAGCAGTTCTTC
TRBV5-1	TRBJ1-1	NA	TRBD1	15	CASSSQGEEWTEAFF	TGCGCCAGCAGCTCACAGGGGGAAGAATGGACTGAAGCTTTCTTT
TRBV10-1	TRBJ2-5	NA	TRBD2	15	CASSGTTSGDETQYF	TGCGCCAGCAGTGGTACGACTAGCGGGGACGAGACCCAGTACTTC
TRBV5-4	TRBJ2-5	NA	TRBD2	16	CASSSGSGGREETQYF	TGTGCCAGCAGCTCGGGTAGCGGGGGCAGGGAGGAGACCCAGTACTTC
TRBV5-1	TRBJ2-7	NA	TRBD1	14	CASSRDRRTYEQYF	TGCGCCAGCTCACGGGACAGGAGAACCTACGAGCAGTACTTC
TRBV2	TRBJ2-2	few	NA	14	CASSELGATGELFF	TGTGCCAGCAGTGAACTGGGGGCGACCGGGGAGCTGTTTTTT
TRBV11-2	TRBJ2-5	NA	TRBD2	16	CASSLLRGGPQETQYF	TGTGCCAGCAGCTTATTGCGCGGGGGGCCGCAAGAGACCCAGTACTTC
TRBV15	TRBJ1-2	NA	TRBD1	15	CATTRDRGGYYGYTF	TGTGCCACGACCCGGGACAGGGGTGGGTACTATGGCTACACCTTC
TRBV2	TRBJ1-5	NA	NA	15	CASSESGGVNQPQHF	TGTGCCAGCAGTGAGTCGGGGGGGGTGAATCAGCCCCAGCATTTT
TRBV7-8	TRBJ1-2	NA	NA	13	CASSPGVNYGYTF	TGTGCCAGCAGCCCAGGGGTGAACTATGGCTACACCTTC
TRBV5-1	TRBJ2-3	NA	TRBD1	20	CASSLRSAGGMGFVTDTQYF	TGCGCCAGCAGCTTACGGTCTGCAGGGGGCATGGGTTTCGTCACAGATACGCAGTATTTT